This T cell receptor beta chain was recorded in a study of somatic mutations in cytotoxic T cells in rheumatoid arthritis (dated by TCRdb to 2015 to 2018). In terms of the full investigation: Patient peripheral blood (under 31 ml EDTA) was drawn right after diagnosis and before any treatment started. Some V beta antibody-stained T-cell populations were flow-sorted on a FACSAria II or Sony SH800 at nearly 100% purity, and sorted V beta1+ cells also underwent TCRB sequencing. To characterize clonality, the study used TCRB deep sequencing while asking whether somatic mutations are carried by expanded CD8+ T-cell clones in newly diagnosed, untreated rheumatoid arthritis. TCRB deep sequencing was performed for 65 rheumatoid arthritis patients and approximately 18 healthy controls. The median ages of the patient and control groups were essentially identical. Results the study describes overall, beyond this receptor: The slight TRBV07 underrepresentation in patients was not adjusted for multiple comparisons. In 8 of 65 patients the largest CD8+ clone exceeded 20% of CD8+ cells, and several identical CD8+ TCRB sequences were shared between blood and synovial fluid. An increase of CD8+ clonality with age was seen in patients (Spearman r ~ 0.51) but not in healthy controls. Rheumatoid arthritis patients and age-matched healthy controls did not significantly differ in CD8+ T-cell clonality. The antigen targets of the expanded CD8+ clones were unknown, and absence from virus-specific databases did not rule out viral specificity.

Note on this clone: Its antigen target is currently unknown. Nothing much larger sits one base from this clone, and base qualities are not available.

V drops 3 bases and J drops 10 bases, leaving 10 bases in between. The CDR3 spans 12 residues, from the cysteine through the phenylalanine. Left in the record is the CDR3 DNA by itself, 36 bases read in frame from the first base. CDR1 and CDR2 were assigned from the germline V gene (reference sequence) as LNHDA and SQIVND. Sequencing of TCRB CDR3 was done on genomic DNA with the immunoSEQ assay. As for the authors' bioinformatics: When patient CD8+ clones exceeding 1% were checked against published virus-specific TCRB sequences, only a few matched. Nothing other than productive TCRB rearrangements was included in the analyses. A clone was defined by a unique TCRB CDR3 sequence, and clonality was computed as a productive clonality index based on Shannon entropy. Repertoire overlap between two samples was calculated from the template counts of each clone relative to total templates per sample. A correlation with a Spearman r of more than 0.6 was found between V-gene usage by flow cytometry and V-gene usage by TCRB sequencing. The table comes from immuneACCESS by way of TCRdb, which keeps in-frame sequences with V and J called. Part of the clones is missing from these tables; in studies checked, under half for an unresolved V gene and the rest for unknown reasons. V and J calls and clone size are given by that table; D and trimming were obtained from the DNA. The sample table lists 5,500 to 6,000 clones, around 83% of them with a count of one. The top ten clonotypes cover roughly 4.5% of the sample.

Positive magnetic bead selection on an AutoMACS was used to isolate CD4+ and CD8+ cells, with flow cytometry used to check purity. A TCR V beta antibody panel was used in flow cytometry to screen first for clonal expansions, which were then characterized by TCRB deep sequencing of sorted CD8+ fractions. Peripheral blood mononuclear cells were obtained using density gradient separation with Ficoll-Paque PLUS. DNA from CD4-enriched, CD8-enriched or PBMC samples was extracted using Nucleospin Tissue or Tissue XS kits and then quantified on a Qubit 2.0 fluorometer. This sequence was found in an adult with rheumatoid arthritis. Input material: CD8+ T cells sorted from blood. Rearrangement joined TRBV19 to TRBJ1-5; the D gene cannot be named for sure. This receptor has the CDR3 CASSIGQNPQHF. DNA sequence: TGTGCCAGTAGTATCGGTCAGAACCCCCAGCATTTT.